This passage covers 28 T cell receptor beta chains from one sample sequenced in a study of blood T cell repertoires in COVID-19 (dated by TCRdb to 2020 to 2021). The library relied on the immunoSEQ multiplex PCR assay. As stored in TCRdb, this immuneACCESS dataset retains in-frame rearrangements with V and J assigned. A fraction of the clones does not appear; measured against another copy, unresolved V genes explain less than half of the discrepancy, and the remainder lacks a known reason. Recorded for this sample are under 250,000 clones; more than 75% of them occurred a single time. The ten largest clones capture about 5.4% of the sample. The sequencing input was peripheral blood. Source of these receptors: a woman at least 80 years old with COVID-19, enrolled during active disease.

The gene calls are TRBV30 and TRBJ1-1; D unresolved. This CDR3 spans 13 amino acids. V lost 2 bases, J lost 1 base, and 8 bases lay in between. Germline-derived CDR1 and CDR2 are GTSNPN and SVGIG (reference sequence). For the CDR3, the DNA is TGTGCCTGGAGTATCGGGGAGAACACTGAAGCTTTCTTT. This sequence encodes CAWSIGENTEAFF. The full variable domain, rest sourced from reference TRBV30 and TRBJ1-1, is SQTIHQWPATLVQPVGSPLSLECTVEGTSNPNLYWYRQAAGRGLQLLFYSVGIGQISSEVPQNLSASRPQDRQFILSSKKLLLSDSGFYLCAWSIGENTEAFFGQGTRLTVV.

The V gene is TRBV6-5, the J gene TRBJ1-5, with unresolved D. Trimming pared 2 bases from V and 5 bases from J, leaving 10 bases between. Per the germline V gene, CDR1 is MNHEY and CDR2 is SVGAGI. CDR3 size: 14 residues. CDR3 DNA sequence: TGTGCCAGCAGTTACCGACAATCCGATCAGCCCCAGCATTTT. Translating it yields CASSYRQSDQPQHF.

The chain joins TRBV19 to TRBJ2-3, with D possibly matching TRBD1 (6 bases). V lost 2 bases and J 0 bases, leaving 9 bases between the germline ends. CDR1 is LNHDA, CDR2 SQIVND, per germline (reference sequence). The CDR3 is 15 residues long. CDR3 residues: CASSIRGSSTDTQYF. In DNA, the CDR3 is TGTGCCAGTAGTATAAGGGGGTCTAGCACAGATACGCAGTATTTT.

The chain joins TRBV7-9 to TRBJ1-3; D gene unclear. There are 14 residues in the CDR3. Per germline, CDR1 SEHNR and CDR2 FQNEAQ (reference sequence). Trimming took 7 bases from V and 0 from J, leaving 10 bases between them. This chain's CDR3 is CASTPQLSGNTIYF. The CDR3 DNA reads as TGTGCCAGCACCCCCCAACTCTCTGGAAACACCATATATTTT.

The chain has TRBV28 and TRBJ1-1; tentative D call: TRBD1 (6 bases). V dropped 10 bases and J dropped 4 bases, with 13 bases sitting between them. CDR3 length equals 12 residues. From germline, CDR1 is MDHEN and CDR2 SYDVKM. For the CDR3, the DNA is TGTGCCACCGGAACAGGGAGCACTGAAGCTTTCTTT. Translated: CATGTGSTEAFF.

This chain uses TRBV7-9 with TRBJ2-3; unclear D gene. Germline assignment: CDR1 SEHNR and CDR2 FQNEAQ (reference sequence). This CDR3 spans 15 amino acids. Trimming removed 1 base from V and 0 bases from J, with 8 bases in between. Written as DNA, the CDR3 is TGTGCCAGCAGCTTAGACTACCCTAGCACAGATACGCAGTATTTT. It encodes CASSLDYPSTDTQYF.

The rearrangement uses TRBV29-1 and TRBJ2-3, with TRBD2 matching over 7 bases. This CDR3 comprises 13 residues. Germline CDR1 and CDR2: SQVTM and ANQGSEA. The V segment lost 4 bases and the J segment 1 base; nucleotides outside the gene matches: 2. The CDR3 bases are TGCAGCGTTGCGGCGGGGGGCACAGATACGCAGTATTTT. The encoded protein is CSVAAGGTDTQYF.

The chain couples TRBV11-2 to TRBJ2-3; the D is unclear. The CDR3 contains 12 residues. V was trimmed by 4 bases and J by 6 bases, leaving 8 bases between them. Germline V lookup: CDR1 SGHAT, CDR2 FQNNGV. The CDR3 DNA sequence: TGTGCCAGCAGCTACAAATCGGATACGCAGTATTTT. Its translation: CASSYKSDTQYF.

The V and J genes are TRBV3-1 (or the pseudogene TRBV3-2) and TRBJ1-3; 9 bases are a match to TRBD1. The CDR3 extends over 13 amino acids. Germline lookup yields CDR1 LGHDT and CDR2 YNNKEL (reference sequence). V lost 8 bases and J lost 4; bases outside the gene matches: 3. The CDR3 loop reads CASLGQGGNTIYF. CDR3 nucleotide sequence: TGTGCCAGCTTGGGACAGGGAGGAAACACCATATATTTT.

The J gene is TRBJ1-2, the V gene TRBV2, with TRBD1 as a possible D gene (6 bases). Looked up from germline, CDR1 is SNHLY and CDR2 is FYNNEI. The CDR3 is 15 amino acids. The ends were cut back, 6 bases at V and 6 bases at J, with 20 bases in the middle. The CDR3 sequence: CASSERVQGSDGYTF. The CDR3 DNA is TGTGCCAGCAGCGAACGGGTACAGGGATCGGATGGCTACACCTTC. The entire variable domain, with the rest obtained from reference TRBV2 and TRBJ1-2, is as follows: EPEVTQTPSHQVTQMGQEVILRCVPISNHLYFYWYRQILGQKVEFLVSFYNNEISEKSEIFDDQFSVERPDGSNFTLKIRSTKLEDSAMYFCASSERVQGSDGYTFGSGTRLTVV.

The chain employs TRBV10-3 and TRBJ2-3; 14 bases match TRBD2. Trimming cost V 2 bases and J 6 bases; bases outside gene matches: 4. CDR3 size: 16 residues. Germline loops: CDR1 ENHRY, CDR2 SYGVKD. Written as DNA, the CDR3 is TGTGCCATCAGTGAGGGACTAGCGGGGGGAGGGGATACGCAGTATTTT. Encoded protein: CAISEGLAGGGDTQYF.

This sequence joins TRBV18 and TRBJ1-2; TRBD1 matches 7 bases. CDR1 and CDR2 from the germline V gene are KGHSH and LQKENI. V lost 6 bases and J lost 3; bases outside the gene matches: 22. The CDR3 is 19 residues long. In DNA form, the CDR3 reads TGTGCCAGCTCTCGACCGTTGGAGCCTCAAACCAGGGGGGACTATGGCTACACCTTC. It encodes CASSRPLEPQTRGDYGYTF.

This clone occurred once. This sequence joins TRBV10-2 and TRBJ2-7, with 8 positions matching TRBD1. The germline gives CDR1 WSHSY, CDR2 SAAADI. CDR3 size: 15 residues. V shed 4 bases, J shed 5 bases, and the junction held 10 bases outside the gene matches. The DNA of the CDR3 is TGCGCCAGCAGTGCTTCAGGGGGCGCCGGGAACGAGCAGTACGTC. Its translation: CASSASGGAGNEQYV.

The chain has TRBV7-9 and TRBJ1-2; 8 bases agree with TRBD1. The CDR3 contains 15 residues. The V and J ends lost 4 bases and 4 bases, in that order; junction bases with no gene match: 8. Germline lookup yields CDR1 SEHNR and CDR2 FQNEAQ (reference sequence). Written as DNA, the CDR3 is TGTGCCAGCAGCTCCCTAGGACAGGGAAGCTATGGCTACACCTTC. Protein product: CASSSLGQGSYGYTF.

The chain combines TRBV20-1 with TRBJ2-2; possible D gene TRBD1, 6 bases. This CDR3 is 14 amino acids long. Germline CDR1 and CDR2: DFQATT and SNEGSKA (reference sequence). Trimming cost V 3 bases and J 3 bases, with 11 bases left between them. The CDR3 region is CSASPRGYTGELFF. The CDR3 DNA reads TGCAGTGCTAGTCCCAGGGGCTACACCGGGGAGCTGTTTTTT.

The rearrangement links TRBV7-2 to TRBJ2-3; no firm D call. V lost 3 bases, J lost 8 bases, and 9 bases lay in between. This CDR3 is 12 amino acids long. Germline V gives CDR1 SGHTA, CDR2 FQGNSA. CDR3 DNA sequence: TGTGCCAGCAGCTTGACAAGTCCTACGCAGTATTTT. Protein sequence: CASSLTSPTQYF.

The chain has TRBV30 and TRBJ2-7; D perhaps matches TRBD1 (6 bases). V was clipped by 6 bases and J by 0 bases, with 12 bases between them. CDR1 is GTSNPN, CDR2 SVGIG, per germline (reference sequence). This CDR3 has 13 amino acids. In DNA, the CDR3 is TGTGCCTGCCTAATGGACAGCTCCTACGAGCAGTACTTC. It encodes CACLMDSSYEQYF.

J is TRBJ2-1 and V is TRBV27; 12 nucleotides line up with TRBD2. The CDR3 runs to 15 residues. Looked up from germline, CDR1 is MNHEY and CDR2 is SMNVEV (reference sequence). The V segment lost 7 bases and the J segment 2 bases; nucleotides outside the gene matches: 3. CDR3 in DNA: TGTGCCAGCATCCCTAGCGGGGGGGCCTACAATGAGCAGTTCTTC. This sequence encodes CASIPSGGAYNEQFF.

V and J are TRBV1 and TRBJ2-5; the table's D call of TRBD2 was not tested on the DNA. TRBV1 is labeled a pseudogene. The CDR3 is 16 amino acids. CDR3 bases: TGCACCAGCAGCCAAGATCAAAGCGGGGTCCAAGAGACCCAGTACTTC. It translates to CTSSQDQSGVQETQYF.

This clone was observed once. The chain uses TRBV5-5 and TRBJ1-1; D uncertain. The CDR3 consists of 14 residues. Trimming took off 0 bases at V and 6 bases at J, with 12 bases between the two ends. Germline CDR1 is SGHKS and CDR2 is YYEKEE (reference sequence). The CDR3: CASSLAPAVAEAFF. CDR3 DNA: TGTGCCAGCAGCTTGGCTCCCGCGGTTGCTGAAGCTTTCTTT.

This CDR3 is CASSHRDRNTEAFF. DNA of the CDR3: TGTGCCAGCAGCCATCGGGACAGGAACACTGAAGCTTTCTTT. The V gene is TRBV5-8, the J gene TRBJ1-1; 7 bases line up with TRBD1. The CDR3 covers 14 residues. The junction had 4 bases not matched to a gene; V was cut back by 4 bases and J by 1 base. Germline CDR1 and CDR2: SGHTS and YDEGEE.

V and J are TRBV28 and TRBJ2-1; no definite D call. The CDR3 length is 12 residues. The germline CDR1 and CDR2 sequences are MDHEN and SYDVKM. With 4 bases removed from V and 6 bases from J, the gap between germline ends came to 7 bases. The DNA for the CDR3 is TGTGCCAGCAGTTCCGACATCAATGAGCAGTTCTTC. Its translation: CASSSDINEQFF.

The chain has TRBV6-5 and TRBJ1-2; TRBD1 is a possible D gene (5 bases). The germline V gene encodes CDR1 MNHEY and CDR2 SVGAGI. CDR3 size: 11 residues. V lost 7 bases and J 7 bases, leaving 10 bases between the germline ends. CDR3 nucleotide sequence: TGTGCCAGCAAGGGGCGTGGTGGCTACACCTTC. Residues: CASKGRGGYTF.

V gene TRBV18 combines with J gene TRBJ2-1; the D gene is possibly TRBD2 (5 bases). Germline lookup yields CDR1 KGHSH and CDR2 LQKENI. Trimming took 0 bases from V and 10 from J, leaving 10 bases between them. This CDR3 region has 13 residues. The CDR3 is CASSPPTGYEQFF. CDR3 sequence (DNA): TGTGCCAGCTCACCACCTACGGGATACGAGCAGTTCTTC.

This clone showed up just a few times. The chain has TRBV28 and TRBJ1-3, with 7 bases that match TRBD1. V was pared by 6 bases and J by 5 bases, with 7 bases of the junction left unmatched. The CDR3 sequence is 14 residues long. CDR1 and CDR2 from the germline V gene are MDHEN and SYDVKM. For the CDR3, the DNA is TGTGCCAGCAGCACGGGACAGTTAAGAAACACCATATATTTT. Translation gives CASSTGQLRNTIYF.

V is TRBV7-2 and J is TRBJ1-1; TRBD1 matches at 7 bases. Germline V gene lookup returns CDR1 SGHTA and CDR2 FQGNSA. With V trimmed by 0 bases and J by 5 bases, 6 bases remained unmatched. The CDR3 runs 15 residues. This chain's CDR3 is CASSLAGGVRTEAFF. The CDR3 DNA is TGTGCCAGCAGCTTAGCAGGGGGCGTTAGGACTGAAGCTTTCTTT.

The V gene is TRBV6-5, the J gene TRBJ1-2; 10 nucleotides agree with TRBD1. The CDR3 has 15 residues. Per the germline V gene, CDR1 is MNHEY and CDR2 is SVGAGI. V trimming: 4 bases; J trimming: 4 bases; junction bases outside the gene matches: 6. CDR3 nucleotides: TGTGCCAGCAGTTGGCGACAGGGGGCCAGCTATGGCTACACCTTC. It encodes CASSWRQGASYGYTF.

This clone was counted a single time. The rearrangement uses TRBV3-1 (or the pseudogene TRBV3-2) and TRBJ1-5; the match to TRBD1 covers 10 bases. This CDR3 spans 19 amino acids. Trimming cost V 2 bases and J 2 bases; bases outside gene matches: 12. CDR1 is LGHDT, CDR2 YNNKEL, per germline (reference sequence). CDR3 sequence reads: CASSQKNRDRGEGNQPQHF. The CDR3 nucleotides read TGTGCCAGCAGCCAAAAAAACCGGGACAGGGGAGAGGGCAATCAGCCCCAGCATTTT.